The 15 T cell receptor beta chains listed next were all sequenced from one sample in a study of blood T cells in healthy people across ages. Using a J-beta primer mix together with a sample-barcoded 5' primer, a second PCR was run for roughly 6 to 12 cycles. TCRdb re-analysed the 5' RACE reads in MiXCR, keeping a single row per CDR3 protein. The sample gives over a million distinct CDR3 sequences, 45% of which show up once; approximately 17% is in the top ten. The sequenced material came from blood. The source of these receptors is a woman aged 60-70 years in good health.

The CDR3 DNA reads TGTGCCAGCAGCTTAGTCGGCGAGATAGTCTACAATGAGCAGTTCTTC. Residues: CASSLVGEIVYNEQFF. J is TRBJ2-1 and V is TRBV7-9, with D unclear. The ends were cut back, 1 base at V and 3 bases at J, with 13 bases in the middle. Germline CDR1 reads SEHNR; CDR2 reads FQNEAQ (reference sequence). The CDR3 length is 16 residues.

The chain couples TRBV6-5 to TRBJ2-7, with TRBD2 matching over 10 bases. CDR3 length: 14 amino acids. Germline CDR1 reads MNHEY; CDR2 reads SVGAGI. The ends lost 7 bases at V and 0 bases at J; junction bases unmatched: 3. The CDR3 coding sequence is TGTGCCAGCAAAGCGGGAGGGGTCTCCTACGAGCAGTACTTC. It encodes CASKAGGVSYEQYF.

This clonotype was detected only a few times. This chain connects TRBV7-3 to TRBJ1-6, with 9 bases that match TRBD1. Germline-derived CDR1 and CDR2 are SGHTA and FQGTGA. Germline trimming cut 0 bases from V and 10 bases from J; bases unmatched to any gene: 7. The CDR3 contains 16 residues. DNA of the CDR3: TGTGCCAGCAGCTTAACGGGGCCGGGACAGGGATCACCCCTCCACTTT. The encoded protein is CASSLTGPGQGSPLHF. Full variable domain (remainder filled in from reference TRBV7-3 and TRBJ1-6): GAGVSQTPSNKVTEKGKYVELRCDPISGHTALYWYRQSLGQGPEFLIYFQGTGAADDSGLPNDRFFAVRPEGSVSTLKIQRTERGDSAVYLCASSLTGPGQGSPLHFGNGTRLTVT.

The rearrangement uses TRBV12-3 or TRBV12-4 and TRBJ1-1; TRBD1 matches at 7 bases. J gave up 1 base and V 5 bases, and 7 bases lay outside the gene matches. The CDR3 spans 15 residues. CDR3 sequence reads: CASSLTGAANTEAFF. DNA of the CDR3: TGTGCCAGCAGTCTTACAGGGGCCGCGAACACTGAAGCTTTCTTT.

A few counts support this clonotype. The rearrangement links TRBV10-3 to TRBJ2-2; 7 positions agree with TRBD1. Losses at the gene ends were 6 bases for V and 4 bases for J; bases not matched to a gene: 8. The CDR3 extends over 15 amino acids. Germline values: CDR1 ENHRY, CDR2 SYGVKD. CDR3 sequence: CAIRGEGAGTGELFF. In nucleotides, the CDR3 is TGTGCCATCAGGGGTGAGGGGGCCGGCACCGGGGAGCTGTTTTTT.

The sample holds many counts of this clonotype. The chain couples TRBV7-2 to TRBJ2-5; tentative D call: TRBD2 (6 bases). The CDR3 length is 13 residues. Germline lookup yields CDR1 SGHTA and CDR2 FQGNSA. Trimming removed 5 bases at V and 2 bases at J, with 9 bases between. CDR3 residues: CASSRDLQETQYF. The CDR3 DNA sequence: TGTGCCAGCAGCCGGGACTTACAAGAGACCCAGTACTTC.

This clonotype has just a few counts. V usage is TRBV9 and J usage is TRBJ2-5; D is undetermined. V gave up 3 bases and J gave up 6 bases, with 0 bases separating them. Per germline, CDR1 SGDLS and CDR2 YYNGEE. This CDR3 region has 9 residues. DNA for the CDR3: TGTGCCAGCAGCGAGACCCAGTACTTC. It translates to CASSETQYF.

This clonotype has a handful of counts. The rearrangement uses TRBV18 and TRBJ1-4; TRBD1 matches 12 bases. V was pared by 3 bases and J by 11 bases, with 7 bases of the junction left unmatched. Germline CDR1 is KGHSH and CDR2 is LQKENI. The CDR3 spans 15 residues. DNA of the CDR3: TGTGCCAGCTCACCTCGGGACAGGGGGCAACGGAAACTGTTTTTT. Protein: CASSPRDRGQRKLFF.

This rearrangement joins TRBV2 to TRBJ2-5; D is undetermined. This CDR3 has 12 residues. Germline V gene data show CDR1 as SNHLY and CDR2 as FYNNEI. The V end lost 4 bases, the J end lost 4 bases, and 7 bases lay between the germline ends. The CDR3 nucleotides read TGTGCCAGCAGTGTATCCGGAGAGACCCAGTACTTC. Its protein is CASSVSGETQYF.

CDR3 DNA: TGTGCCAGCAGGAGGACGCGCGACCTCTCCTACGAGCAGTACTTC. Its translation: CASRRTRDLSYEQYF. The chain carries TRBV6-6 and TRBJ2-7; D call uncertain. CDR3 size: 15 residues. Germline CDR1 and CDR2: MNHNY and SVGAGI (reference sequence). Trimming stripped 6 bases from V and 0 bases from J, with 15 bases between.

This sequence joins TRBV2 and TRBJ2-1; 7 bases match TRBD1. J was trimmed by 7 bases and V by 6 bases; bases with no gene match: 6. This CDR3 region has 13 residues. Germline CDR1 and CDR2: SNHLY and FYNNEI. The CDR3 DNA reads TGTGCCAGCAGCCGAGGGACAGCGAATGAGCAGTTCTTC. It yields the protein CASSRGTANEQFF. The full variable domain, with the rest looked up from reference TRBV2 and TRBJ2-1, is EPEVTQTPSHQVTQMGQEVILRCVPISNHLYFYWYRQILGQKVEFLVSFYNNEISEKSEIFDDQFSVERPDGSNFTLKIRSTKLEDSAMYFCASSRGTANEQFFGPGTRLTVL.

This clonotype was counted between two and nine times. V is TRBV12-3 or TRBV12-4 and J is TRBJ2-5, with TRBD1 identical over 9 bases. The trim removed 7 bases at V and 0 bases at J, leaving 9 bases unmatched. The CDR3 covers 16 residues. The DNA of the CDR3 is TGTGCCAGCAATGGACAGGGGACCGTATACCAAGAGACCCAGTACTTC. Residues: CASNGQGTVYQETQYF.

This clonotype was seen only once. The rearrangement uses TRBV28 and TRBJ1-1; possibly TRBD1 for D (6 bases). Per the germline V gene, CDR1 is MDHEN and CDR2 is SYDVKM. Trimming removed 3 bases at V and 4 bases at J, with 12 bases between. The CDR3 contains 14 residues. CDR3 bases: TGTGCCAGCAGTTTGCCGAGGGGGATCACTGAAGCTTTCTTT. Amino acids: CASSLPRGITEAFF.

In this sample, this clonotype turned up a few times. J is TRBJ2-7 and V is TRBV29-1; 7 nucleotides align to TRBD2. This CDR3 is built from 13 residues. Germline V gene data show CDR1 as SQVTM and CDR2 as ANQGSEA. J was trimmed by 5 bases and V by 6 bases; bases with no gene match: 10. The CDR3 sequence is CSVILAYRDEQYF. CDR3 bases: TGCAGCGTCATACTAGCGTATAGAGACGAGCAGTACTTC.

This clonotype was counted a few times. The V call is TRBV14, the J call TRBJ2-7; no clear D gene. There are 12 residues in the CDR3. V dropped 0 bases and J dropped 6 bases, with 6 bases sitting between them. Germline CDR1 is SGHDN and CDR2 is FVKESK. DNA for the CDR3: TGTGCCAGCAGCCAAGAATACAGCGAGCAGTACTTC. This encodes CASSQEYSEQYF. Full variable domain (missing parts from reference TRBV14 and TRBJ2-7): EAGVTQFPSHSVIEKGQTVTLRCDPISGHDNLYWYRRVMGKEIKFLLHFVKESKQDESGMPNNRFLAERTGGTYSTLKVQPAELEDSGVYFCASSQEYSEQYFGPGTRLTVT.